This record covers a single T cell receptor (beta chain). Its antigen is still unknown. The sample belongs to a study of shared clonotypes between healthy human individuals. Whole-study results and caveats: Compared with clonotypes that all four donors shared, non-shared clonotypes had lower generation probabilities.

This was a deep-level run. Data came from immunoSEQ multiplex PCR; TCRdb stores just in-frame clones and leaves some out. The sample includes about 1 million clones, about 76% seen only once; the top ten take roughly 1.4%. There are 16 residues in the CDR3. Germline V gene sequence: CDR1 SGHAT, CDR2 FQNNGV. V shed 1 base and J shed 4 bases, with 17 bases lying between them. The specimen was memory CD4+ T cells sorted from blood. The subset denotes: CD45RA-negative fraction. The V and J genes are TRBV11-2 and TRBJ2-7; possibly TRBD1 for D (6 bases). The TCR was taken from a man aged 18 to 30 in good health. The CDR3 loop is CASSLAGQGFAYEQYF. DNA for the CDR3: TGTGCCAGCAGCTTAGCTGGGCAGGGGTTCGCGTACGAGCAGTACTTC.